Listed here are 2 T cell receptor beta chains from one sample, sequenced in a study of CXCR3-negative and CXCR3-positive naive CD8 T cells. Findings and caveats of the study: In CXCR3-positive naive cells, the TRB CDR3s were more hydrophobic than in CXCR3-negative naive cells.

Preparation of TRB cDNA libraries relied on 5' RACE carrying UMI labels. TCRdb reprocessed the 5' RACE reads and reports one entry per CDR3 protein, with no DNA. This sample's clone table lists approximately 140,000 distinct CDR3 sequences. Which antigens these TCRs recognize remains unknown. Specimen: naive CXCR3+ CD8+ T cells from blood. This sample's subset: CD45RO-CCR7+CD27+CD95- naive CD8+ T cells expressing CXCR3 (TNR3+). These receptors were obtained from a human donor in good health. Some clones in this sample may be carry-over from other donors' samples.

This sequence joins TRBV4-1 and TRBJ2-7. CDR3 length equals 16 residues. Looked up from germline, CDR1 is MGHRA and CDR2 is YSYEKL. The chain's CDR3 is CASSQAPLTRNYEQYF.

The genes are TRBV7-9 and TRBJ1-2; TCRdb's assignment of TRBD1 cannot be checked, as there is no DNA. This CDR3 comprises 13 residues. Germline V gene lookup returns CDR1 SEHNR and CDR2 FQNEAQ (reference sequence). CDR3 amino acids: CASSSRDRGGYTF.